This TCR beta chain was identified in a study of CD8+CD57+ T cells in acquired aplastic anemia (dated by TCRdb to the late 2010s). Concerning the study at large: A mean of approximately 3 ug of DNA, ranging from about 0.17 to 30 ug, was extracted from sorted CD4+ and CD8+ cells. For healthy donor samples, the average read count was around 10 million for CD4+ cells and fewer than 14 million for CD8+ cells. Here is what the overall study found, with its caveats: Over 25 CD8+ CDR3 sequences were found in both patients and controls but appeared to be highly expressed in patients and within the immunodominant clones of the patients. Between patients and healthy controls, no significant difference in CD8+ Simpson's diversity was found (P=0.060).

Profiling of TCR beta VDJ combinations and CDR3 sequences used genomic DNA as the template. An Illumina HiSeq 2000 was used for TCR repertoire sequencing. As for how the authors treated the data: TRBV/TRBJ rearrangement plots, CDR3 size and DJ length profiles, and Simpson's diversity index were used to evaluate the repertoires. The immunodominant clone was defined as the most abundant DNA sequence in deep sequencing data. CDR3 amino acid sequences were checked for sharing across subjects and were also compared against the VDJdb database and published repertoires. Using fastp at Q25 and MiXCR, TCRdb reprocessed the public reads and kept productive beta chains. Identical CDR3 protein sequences are pooled into one entry, listed with their most common genes and DNA. TCRdb, not the authors, supplied the V and J calls. A total of some 150,000 distinct CDR3 sequences appear in this sample, 40% to 45% of them only once. The top ten hold 8% to 9% of the sample.

This clonotype was seen ten or more times. No antigen is known for it. Base quality data are lacking; no much larger clone is found one base away. In the study, sorted CD4+ and CD8+ blood T cells from patients with severe aplastic anemia and from healthy subjects underwent deep sequencing of TCR repertoires. Ficoll-Paque density gradient centrifugation was used to isolate peripheral blood mononuclear cells. Before DNA was extracted, CD4+ and CD8+ T cells were sorted using either FACS or magnetic beads. The CDR3, from cysteine to phenylalanine, totals 16 residues. The retained sequence is limited to the CDR3, 48 bases, with the frame set at the first base. Trimming accounts for 4 bases at V and 4 bases at J, while the number of junction bases matched to no gene is 7. The germline V gene specifies SGHVS as CDR1 and FNYEAQ as CDR2.

The specimen was sorted CD4+, CD8+, or CD8+CD57+ T cells (not recorded which) from PBMCs. Rearrangement joined TRBV7-6 to TRBJ2-5; 12 junctional bases match TRBD2. This TCR was sampled from a human donor in good health, serving as a control. The bases are TGTGCCAGCAGCTACTCTAGCGGGGGGGGCCCAGAGACCCAGTACTTC. The encoded protein is CASSYSSGGGPETQYF.